This passage covers 30 T cell receptor beta chains from one sample sequenced in a study of shared clonotypes between healthy human individuals. Libraries were prepared by immunoSEQ multiplex PCR; TCRdb keeps only in-frame clonotypes and omits some of them. The sample lists about 800,000 clones, 90% to 97% seen once, with about 0.22% in the top ten. CD45RO-negative cells were positively selected for CCR7, leaving out terminally differentiated effector memory CD45RA+ cells. What was sequenced was naive CD8+ T cells sorted from blood. These receptors were taken from a man aged 25-40 years in good health.

The chain is built from TRBV21-1 and TRBJ2-5. TRBV21-1 is marked as a pseudogene. There are 15 residues in the CDR3. CDR3 sequence (DNA): TGTGCCAGCATTCCCTCGGCACAAAAAACAGAGACCCAGTACTTC. Protein product: CASIPSAQKTETQYF.

This clone was seen a single time. J is TRBJ2-2 and V is TRBV7-9; TRBD1 matches at 10 bases. With 1 base clipped from V and 5 bases from J, the junction kept 7 bases outside the gene matches. This CDR3 comprises 17 residues. Looked up from germline, CDR1 is SEHNR and CDR2 is FQNEAQ (reference sequence). CDR3 sequence (DNA): TGTGCCAGCAGCTTAGTGGGACAGGGGACACCTACCGGGGAGCTGTTTTTT. Translating gives CASSLVGQGTPTGELFF.

This clone has only one observation. The chain has TRBV28 and TRBJ2-5; no firm D call. V was pared by 7 bases and J by 9 bases, with 15 bases between. Germline CDR1 MDHEN, CDR2 SYDVKM. The CDR3 spans 12 residues. CDR3 loop: CASNPRFMPQYF. The CDR3 coding sequence is TGTGCCAGCAACCCCCGGTTTATGCCCCAGTACTTC.

This chain joins TRBV19 and TRBJ2-7; D possibly corresponds to TRBD2 (6 bases). The germline V gene encodes CDR1 LNHDA and CDR2 SQIVND (reference sequence). Trimming removed 3 bases from V and 0 bases from J, with 12 bases in between. This CDR3 contains 15 residues. The DNA of the CDR3 is TGTGCCAGTAGTATGATCCCTAGCGACTCCTACGAGCAGTACTTC. Amino acids: CASSMIPSDSYEQYF.

The V gene is TRBV25-1, the J gene TRBJ2-1; D gene uncertain. Per germline, CDR1 MGHDK and CDR2 SYGVNS. Deletions cut 0 bases from V and 4 bases from J, with 16 bases between. The length of the CDR3 is 17 residues. This CDR3 is CASSEYDGQSPYNEQFF. CDR3 nucleotides: TGTGCCAGCAGTGAATATGACGGGCAGTCCCCGTACAATGAGCAGTTCTTC.

The chain couples TRBV6-5 to TRBJ2-7, with 9 nucleotides matching TRBD1. V was pared by 5 bases and J by 5 bases, with 7 bases of the junction left unmatched. Germline CDR1 is MNHEY and CDR2 is SVGAGI. This CDR3 contains 14 residues. The CDR3 DNA reads as TGTGCCAGCAGTCCACCAGGACAGGGGAACGAGCAGTACTTC. Translating gives CASSPPGQGNEQYF.

J is TRBJ2-5 and V is TRBV6-5, with D tentatively TRBD2 (5 bases). The CDR3 is 13 amino acids. Between the trimmed V and J ends, which lost 7 bases and 0 bases, there was a span of 9 bases. CDR1 is MNHEY, CDR2 SVGAGI, per germline. The CDR3 DNA follows: TGTGCCAGCATCTGGCGGGACCAAGAGACCCAGTACTTC. It encodes CASIWRDQETQYF.

V usage is TRBV7-9 and J usage is TRBJ1-1; possibly TRBD1 for D (5 bases). V lost 3 bases to trimming and J lost 1 base, with 12 bases between them. Germline V gives CDR1 SEHNR, CDR2 FQNEAQ (reference sequence). CDR3 length: 15 residues. The DNA of the CDR3 is TGTGCCAGCAGCTTCGTAAGTGGGGCGAACACTGAAGCTTTCTTT. This gives the protein CASSFVSGANTEAFF. The complete variable domain, with remaining parts taken from reference TRBV7-9 and TRBJ1-1, reads DTGVSQNPRHKITKRGQNVTFRCDPISEHNRLYWYRQTLGQGPEFLTYFQNEAQLEKSRLLSDRFSAERPKGSFSTLEIQRTEQGDSAMYLCASSFVSGANTEAFFGQGTRLTVV.

This chain connects TRBV4-1 to TRBJ2-7; D is perhaps TRBD2 (5 bases). The CDR3 extends over 14 amino acids. V lost 4 bases and J lost 4, with 14 bases in between. Germline CDR1 and CDR2: MGHRA and YSYEKL. Written as DNA, the CDR3 is TGCGCCAGCAGCCTATCCGGGGATAGGTACGAGCAGTACTTC. Residues: CASSLSGDRYEQYF.

The rearrangement joins TRBV9 to TRBJ1-4; D is undetermined. CDR1 is SGDLS and CDR2 is YYNGEE in the germline V gene. CDR3 size: 16 residues. Between the trimmed V and J ends, which lost 4 bases and 2 bases, there was a span of 15 bases. The CDR3 DNA follows: TGTGCCAGCAGCTCTGCCGGGATGGAGACTAATGAAAAACTGTTTTTT. Translated, it gives CASSSAGMETNEKLFF.

This chain links TRBV7-2 with TRBJ2-5; 13 nucleotides agree with TRBD2. The ends lost 5 bases at V and 0 bases at J; junction bases unmatched: 6. Germline-derived CDR1 and CDR2 are SGHTA and FQGNSA. The CDR3 loop spans 17 amino acids. The CDR3 is CASSPRTSGRHQETQYF. The CDR3, as DNA: TGTGCCAGCAGCCCGCGGACTAGCGGGAGACACCAAGAGACCCAGTACTTC.

V is TRBV11-2 and J is TRBJ2-5; D ambiguous. Germline V CDR1 and CDR2: SGHAT, FQNNGV. This CDR3 comprises 13 residues. Trimming left V 3 bases short and J 4 bases short, with 9 bases between. CDR3 DNA sequence: TGTGCCAGCAGCTTTTGGGTAGGAGAGACCCAGTACTTC. As protein: CASSFWVGETQYF.

The chain combines TRBV5-1 with TRBJ2-7, with TRBD2 matching 9 bases. After removal of 4 bases from V and 2 bases from J, the junction contained 7 bases not matched to a gene. CDR1 SGHRS and CDR2 YFSETQ come from the germline V gene. This CDR3 is built from 15 residues. The CDR3 nucleotides are TGCGCCAGCAGCCCTAGCGGGGAATCAACCTACGAGCAGTACTTC. Its protein product is CASSPSGESTYEQYF.

The chain employs TRBV7-9 and TRBJ2-7; TRBD1 matches at 9 bases. Germline values: CDR1 SEHNR, CDR2 FQNEAQ (reference sequence). CDR3 size: 16 residues. J lost 6 bases, V lost 3 bases, and 12 bases had no gene match. CDR3 bases: TGTGCCAGCAGCTTTTTTAGTTCGGGACAGGGAAGCGAGCAGTACTTC. Its translation is CASSFFSSGQGSEQYF.

The CDR3, as DNA: TGTGCCAGCAGCCCAAGGGGTTCCTACGAGCAGTACTTC. Amino acids: CASSPRGSYEQYF. The gene calls are TRBV9 and TRBJ2-7; the D gene is possibly TRBD1 (5 bases). Trimming shortened V by 4 bases and J by 1 base, and 9 bases separated the two germline ends. The CDR3 is made up of 13 amino acids. Germline values: CDR1 SGDLS, CDR2 YYNGEE.

Written as DNA, the CDR3 is TGCGCCAGCAGCCAAGATCCCCTAGCGGGAGGTCTGAAAAACATTCAGTACTTC. Its translation: CASSQDPLAGGLKNIQYF. The chain employs TRBV4-3 and TRBJ2-4, with 11 nucleotides matching TRBD2. The CDR3 has 18 residues. V lost 0 bases, J lost 4 bases, and 8 bases stayed unmatched. Germline V lookup: CDR1 LGHNA, CDR2 YSLEER.

As concerns this clone: The same CDR3 also results from other DNA sequences found in this sample. This chain uses TRBV19 with TRBJ2-7; D call uncertain. The CDR3 consists of 12 residues. V was cut by 2 bases and J by 2 bases, with 4 bases left in between. CDR1 and CDR2 from the germline V gene are LNHDA and SQIVND (reference sequence). CDR3 DNA: TGTGCCAGTAGTATATCACCCTACGAGCAGTACTTC. This translates into CASSISPYEQYF.

This chain links TRBV27 with TRBJ1-5; the match to TRBD1 covers 7 bases. Germline assignment: CDR1 MNHEY and CDR2 SMNVEV (reference sequence). V shed 4 bases and J 2 bases; nucleotides not matched to a gene: 8. This CDR3 is 16 amino acids long. The CDR3 loop reads CASSSRDRGGNQPQHF. The CDR3, as DNA: TGTGCCAGCAGTTCCCGGGACAGAGGGGGCAATCAGCCCCAGCATTTT.

This clone has more than one count but fewer than ten. The sample holds other DNA sequences that translate to the same CDR3. CDR3 protein: CASSPDGYEQYF. The CDR3 coding sequence is TGCGCCAGCAGCCCGGACGGCTACGAGCAGTACTTC. The chain carries TRBV4-1 and TRBJ2-7, with D hard to call. CDR3 length: 12 amino acids. V was pared by 4 bases and J by 3 bases, with 7 bases between. Germline V CDR1 and CDR2: MGHRA, YSYEKL.

The chain joins TRBV6-5 to TRBJ2-3; TRBD2 matches at 8 bases. The germline V gene encodes CDR1 MNHEY and CDR2 SVGAGI. This CDR3 comprises 15 residues. Trimming cost V 4 bases and J 6 bases; bases outside gene matches: 9. As DNA, the CDR3 is TGTGCCAGCAGTTTTACGGGAGGGACGTGGGATACGCAGTATTTT. Protein sequence: CASSFTGGTWDTQYF.

The chain uses TRBV11-3 and TRBJ2-2; D is unclear. CDR3 length: 16 amino acids. Per the germline V gene, CDR1 is SGHNT and CDR2 is YENEEA. Trimming took off 5 bases at V and 5 bases at J, with 18 bases between the two ends. CDR3 DNA: TGTGCCAGCAGCCATATCGACACGGAAGTGACCGGGGAGCTGTTTTTT. This encodes CASSHIDTEVTGELFF.

The chain joins TRBV5-5 to TRBJ2-3, with a possible D match to TRBD1 (6 bases). The CDR3 has 14 amino acids. V gave up 4 bases and J gave up 0 bases, with 9 bases separating them. The germline V gene encodes CDR1 SGHKS and CDR2 YYEKEE (reference sequence). The CDR3 nucleotides read TGTGCCAGCAGCGGGGACACTAGCACAGATACGCAGTATTTT. Amino acid sequence: CASSGDTSTDTQYF.

In DNA form, the CDR3 reads TGTGCCAGCAGCTTAGATGCCTCGGCCATATATTTT. This gives the protein CASSLDASAIYF. The chain employs TRBV11-2 and TRBJ1-3; D is undetermined. The CDR3 length is 12 residues. CDR1 is SGHAT and CDR2 is FQNNGV in the germline V gene. The V end was cut by 0 bases, the J end by 11 bases, with 8 bases between.

This chain connects TRBV29-1 to TRBJ2-1, with TRBD2 matching over 11 bases. V lost 3 bases to trimming and J lost 10 bases; unmatched junction nucleotides: 8. Per germline, CDR1 SQVTM and CDR2 ANQGSEA. The CDR3 length is 14 residues. Here the CDR3 reads CSVESLAGASEQFF. DNA for the CDR3: TGCAGCGTTGAGTCACTAGCGGGGGCTAGCGAGCAGTTCTTC.

This chain links TRBV6-6 with TRBJ2-1; D is unresolved. Germline V CDR1 and CDR2: MNHNY, SVGAGI (reference sequence). Trimming pared 0 bases from V and 8 bases from J, leaving 8 bases between. The CDR3 has 13 amino acids. The CDR3 DNA reads TGTGCCAGCAGTTACTCTTGGGCGGATGAGCAGTTCTTC. This codes for CASSYSWADEQFF.

As for this clone: In the same sample, other DNA sequences code for this CDR3. The chain couples TRBV28 to TRBJ2-7; D gene uncertain. The CDR3 runs to 11 residues. The ends were cut back, 1 base at V and 3 bases at J, with 1 base in the middle. Germline loops: CDR1 MDHEN, CDR2 SYDVKM. CDR3 nucleotides: TGTGCCAGCAGTTTATTCTACGAGCAGTACTTC. It specifies CASSLFYEQYF.

The V gene is TRBV7-2, the J gene TRBJ1-2, with TRBD1 as a possible D gene (6 bases). This CDR3 is 14 amino acids long. Trimming took off 3 bases at V and 0 bases at J, with 8 bases between the two ends. From germline, CDR1 is SGHTA and CDR2 FQGNSA. The CDR3 nucleotides are TGTGCCAGCAGCTTGACAGGAGCTAACTATGGCTACACCTTC. Protein product: CASSLTGANYGYTF.

The rearrangement joins TRBV5-4 to TRBJ2-2, with 14 bases that match TRBD2. V was pared by 4 bases and J by 6 bases, with 2 bases of the junction left unmatched. In germline, CDR1 is SGHNT, CDR2 YYREEE (reference sequence). This CDR3 is 15 amino acids long. The CDR3 reads CASSEGLAGAGELFF. CDR3 coding DNA: TGTGCCAGCAGCGAGGGACTAGCGGGAGCCGGGGAGCTGTTTTTT.

This clone appeared once. The V gene is TRBV9, the J gene TRBJ2-3; the match to TRBD1 covers 7 bases. CDR3 length: 14 amino acids. V was pared by 3 bases and J by 4 bases, with 5 bases of the junction left unmatched. Germline-derived CDR1 and CDR2 are SGDLS and YYNGEE. Here the CDR3 reads CASSEGAPADTQYF. Here the CDR3 DNA reads TGTGCCAGCAGCGAGGGGGCCCCCGCAGATACGCAGTATTTT.

The chain links TRBV5-1 to TRBJ2-1, with 9 bases identical to TRBD1. Looked up from germline, CDR1 is SGHRS and CDR2 is YFSETQ. The trim removed 0 bases at V and 8 bases at J, leaving 6 bases unmatched. The CDR3 consists of 15 residues. The CDR3 spells CASSLEGQGSDEQFF. For the CDR3, the DNA is TGCGCCAGCAGCTTGGAGGGACAGGGTTCGGATGAGCAGTTCTTC.